This passage covers 24 T cell receptor beta chains from one sample sequenced in a study of blood T cell repertoires in COVID-19. Some clones are missing from TCRdb's copy, which holds only in-frame ones; the method was immunoSEQ multiplex PCR. The sample includes around 140,000 clones, around 88% of them seen just once. The sample consisted of peripheral blood. All receptors come from a man aged 55-75 years with active or convalescent COVID-19.

The chain combines TRBV28 with TRBJ1-6; 7 nucleotides match TRBD1. Germline CDR1 and CDR2: MDHEN and SYDVKM. The CDR3 contains 18 residues. Trimming took 9 bases from V and 0 from J; bases not matched to a gene: 14. The CDR3 is CASRGGGEKNSYNSPLHF. Written as DNA, the CDR3 is TGTGCCAGTAGAGGAGGGGGCGAGAAAAACTCCTATAATTCACCCCTCCACTTT.

The rearrangement joins TRBV27 to TRBJ2-1; TRBD2 might be the D (6 bases). V lost 6 bases and J lost 6, with 15 bases in between. Germline V gene lookup returns CDR1 MNHEY and CDR2 SMNVEV (reference sequence). The CDR3 contains 14 residues. The CDR3 sequence: CASSRRGPLNEQFF. The CDR3 coding sequence is TGTGCCAGCAGCCGGAGGGGCCCCCTCAATGAGCAGTTCTTC.

The chain links TRBV12-3 or TRBV12-4 to TRBJ1-3; D gene unclear. This CDR3 is built from 13 residues. Trimming pared 5 bases from V and 0 bases from J, leaving 5 bases between. For the CDR3, the DNA is TGTGCCAGCAGTCCTTACTCTGGAAACACCATATATTTT. Amino acids: CASSPYSGNTIYF.

The J gene is TRBJ2-5, the V gene TRBV5-4; 9 nucleotides line up with TRBD1. V dropped 2 bases and J dropped 5; count of bases not matched to a gene: 7. Germline V gives CDR1 SGHNT, CDR2 YYREEE (reference sequence). CDR3 length equals 15 residues. This chain's CDR3 is CASSFDGTGYETQYF. The CDR3 DNA reads as TGTGCCAGCAGCTTCGACGGGACAGGGTATGAGACCCAGTACTTC.

This clone was found once. V is TRBV24-1 and J is TRBJ1-5, with 9 bases lining up with TRBD1. J lost 7 bases, V lost 3 bases, and 15 bases had no gene match. Germline V lookup: CDR1 KGHDR, CDR2 SFDVKD. This CDR3 contains 18 residues. The CDR3 nucleotides read TGTGCCACCAGTGATCCCTCGGGACTAAGAGACAGGGGGCAGCCCCAGCATTTT. Residues: CATSDPSGLRDRGQPQHF.

V gene TRBV7-3 combines with J gene TRBJ2-3, with D perhaps matching TRBD1 (5 bases). Germline CDR1 SGHTA, CDR2 FQGTGA. CDR3 length: 14 residues. V shed 4 bases and J shed 2 bases, with 10 bases lying between them. The CDR3, as DNA: TGTGCCAGCAGCTCTCAGGGCTACACAGATACGCAGTATTTT. It yields the protein CASSSQGYTDTQYF.

The genes are TRBV18 and TRBJ2-2; TRBD1 matches at 9 bases. Per germline, CDR1 KGHSH and CDR2 LQKENI. After removal of 6 bases from V and 7 bases from J, the junction contained 15 bases not matched to a gene. This CDR3 has 17 residues. The CDR3 DNA is TGTGCCAGCTCTCCCACCACGCCGGGACAGGGTGTCGGGGAGCTGTTTTTT. Its translation is CASSPTTPGQGVGELFF.

The rearrangement links TRBV20-1 to TRBJ1-4; D uncertain. The CDR3 has 10 residues. Germline assignment: CDR1 DFQATT and CDR2 SNEGSKA (reference sequence). V gave up 5 bases and J gave up 8 bases, with 6 bases separating them. The CDR3 sequence is CSAYQEKLFF. CDR3 nucleotide sequence: TGCAGTGCTTATCAGGAAAAACTGTTTTTT.

The chain is built from TRBV9 and TRBJ2-3; perhaps TRBD1 as D (5 bases). Per the germline V gene, CDR1 is SGDLS and CDR2 is YYNGEE. This CDR3 spans 14 amino acids. Trimming removed 4 bases from V and 0 bases from J, with 9 bases in between. CDR3 loop: CASSRTTSTDTQYF. The CDR3 nucleotides read TGTGCCAGCAGCAGGACAACTAGCACAGATACGCAGTATTTT.

This clone was counted a single time. The J gene is TRBJ2-1, the V gene TRBV10-3, with 9 bases matching TRBD1. With 10 bases clipped from V and 6 bases from J, the junction kept 10 bases outside the gene matches. The CDR3 contains 14 residues. Germline lookup yields CDR1 ENHRY and CDR2 SYGVKD. The CDR3 region has the DNA TGTGCCACTTACTCCGGGACAGGGCGCAATGAGCAGTTCTTC. It is translated as CATYSGTGRNEQFF.

The V call is TRBV5-4, the J call TRBJ1-3, with 7 bases aligning to TRBD1. This CDR3 has 16 residues. With 2 bases clipped from V and 0 bases from J, the junction kept 5 bases outside the gene matches. The germline V gene has CDR1 SGHNT and CDR2 YYREEE (reference sequence). For the CDR3, the DNA is TGTGCCAGCAGCTTTGACAGGGTGGGCTCTGGAAACACCATATATTTT. It specifies CASSFDRVGSGNTIYF.

This chain uses TRBV14 with TRBJ1-4; D might be TRBD1 (5 bases). Trimming took off 4 bases at V and 5 bases at J, with 17 bases between the two ends. Germline CDR1 and CDR2: SGHDN and FVKESK. This CDR3 has 16 residues. In DNA, the CDR3 is TGTGCCAGCAGCCCCTCTGGGGGGGGGAGGAATGAAAAACTGTTTTTT. The encoded protein is CASSPSGGGRNEKLFF.

This chain joins TRBV6-2 or TRBV6-3 and TRBJ1-5; perhaps TRBD1 as D (5 bases). CDR1 and CDR2 from the germline V gene are MNHEY and SVGEGT. V lost 5 bases and J 4 bases, leaving 9 bases between the germline ends. This CDR3 spans 13 amino acids. In DNA form, the CDR3 reads TGTGCCAGCAGTGGCAGGGTTAATCAGCCCCAGCATTTT. Translated, it gives CASSGRVNQPQHF.

The V and J genes are TRBV6-4 and TRBJ1-2; D is unresolved. The germline gives CDR1 MRHNA, CDR2 SNTAGT. The CDR3 has 11 residues. The V gene lost 9 bases and the J gene lost 7 bases, with 12 bases spanning the gap. CDR3 sequence reads: CASCWACGYTF. The CDR3 bases are TGTGCCAGTTGTTGGGCCTGTGGCTACACCTTC.

The chain employs TRBV11-2 and TRBJ2-5; 12 nucleotides line up with TRBD1. Germline-derived CDR1 and CDR2 are SGHAT and FQNNGV. The CDR3 runs to 15 residues. V gave up 7 bases and J gave up 5 bases; unmatched junction bases: 8. CDR3 region: CASTGTGGAGETQYF. Here the CDR3 DNA reads TGTGCCAGCACCGGGACAGGGGGCGCAGGGGAGACCCAGTACTTC.

V and J are TRBV19 and TRBJ1-2, with TRBD1 as a possible D gene (6 bases). CDR3 size: 14 residues. The germline V and J ends were trimmed by 7 bases and 4 bases, with 16 bases remaining between them. Germline CDR1 and CDR2: LNHDA and SQIVND (reference sequence). DNA of the CDR3: TGTGCCAGTAAGGTGGACAGACACCCCTATGGCTACACCTTC. Translation gives CASKVDRHPYGYTF.

This chain uses TRBV4-2 with TRBJ2-2; TRBD1 aligns across 12 bases. Unmatched junction bases numbered 11, after V lost 3 bases and J lost 3 bases. Germline V CDR1 and CDR2: LGHNA, YNFKEQ. The CDR3 length is 19 residues. The DNA of the CDR3 is TGTGCCAGCAGCCAGGATAATCGGGACAGGGGGCAGTACACCGGGGAGCTGTTTTTT. Amino acid sequence: CASSQDNRDRGQYTGELFF.

This clone turned up a few times. The CDR3: CASSYPRTSYEQYF. Written as DNA, the CDR3 is TGTGCCAGCAGTTACCCTCGGACTTCCTACGAGCAGTACTTC. The genes are TRBV6-8 and TRBJ2-7; D is possibly TRBD2 (5 bases). V was trimmed by 2 bases and J by 1 base, leaving 9 bases between them. Per germline, CDR1 MNHGY and CDR2 SAAAGT. The CDR3 has 14 amino acids.

This clone was detected once. The rearrangement joins TRBV5-4 to TRBJ2-5; 11 bases agree with TRBD2. Germline values: CDR1 SGHNT, CDR2 YYREEE (reference sequence). The CDR3 extends over 16 amino acids. V was clipped by 0 bases and J by 5 bases; unmatched bases: 6. CDR3 residues: CASSLEGTSGRETQYF. The CDR3 nucleotides are TGTGCCAGCAGCTTGGAAGGGACTAGCGGTCGGGAGACCCAGTACTTC.

The chain has TRBV19 and TRBJ1-1; perhaps TRBD1 as D (5 bases). V gave up 3 bases and J gave up 1 base, with 9 bases separating them. Per the germline V gene, CDR1 is LNHDA and CDR2 is SQIVND (reference sequence). The CDR3 is 14 residues long. The CDR3 nucleotides read TGTGCCAGTAGTATTTGGCAGGGGAACACTGAAGCTTTCTTT. The encoded protein is CASSIWQGNTEAFF.

V is TRBV7-2 and J is TRBJ2-7; 7 bases align to TRBD2. The ends lost 5 bases at V and 3 bases at J; junction bases unmatched: 7. The CDR3 consists of 14 residues. The germline gives CDR1 SGHTA, CDR2 FQGNSA. The CDR3: CASSGLVGFYEQYF. The CDR3 DNA sequence: TGTGCCAGCAGCGGACTAGTAGGGTTCTACGAGCAGTACTTC.

The J gene is TRBJ1-3, the V gene TRBV5-5, with 8 positions matching TRBD1. V gave up 3 bases and J gave up 0 bases; unmatched junction bases: 5. The CDR3 totals 16 residues. Germline CDR1 is SGHKS and CDR2 is YYEKEE (reference sequence). The CDR3 sequence: CASSSGTGYSGNTIYF. The CDR3 DNA is TGTGCCAGCAGCTCCGGGACAGGATACTCTGGAAACACCATATATTTT.

The chain has TRBV29-1 and TRBJ2-1; 7 bases fit TRBD2. CDR3 size: 13 residues. V lost 2 bases, J lost 7 bases, and 5 bases stayed unmatched. Germline V gene lookup returns CDR1 SQVTM and CDR2 ANQGSEA. The chain's CDR3 is CSVEPVAGNEQFF. In nucleotides, the CDR3 is TGCAGCGTTGAACCTGTAGCGGGTAATGAGCAGTTCTTC.

V usage is TRBV2 and J usage is TRBJ1-5; D not resolved. Germline CDR1 SNHLY, CDR2 FYNNEI. The CDR3 is made up of 13 amino acids. Written as DNA, the CDR3 is TGTGCTTTCAGGCGGGAGATTAGGGAGCCCCAGCATTTT. Translating gives CAFRREIREPQHF.